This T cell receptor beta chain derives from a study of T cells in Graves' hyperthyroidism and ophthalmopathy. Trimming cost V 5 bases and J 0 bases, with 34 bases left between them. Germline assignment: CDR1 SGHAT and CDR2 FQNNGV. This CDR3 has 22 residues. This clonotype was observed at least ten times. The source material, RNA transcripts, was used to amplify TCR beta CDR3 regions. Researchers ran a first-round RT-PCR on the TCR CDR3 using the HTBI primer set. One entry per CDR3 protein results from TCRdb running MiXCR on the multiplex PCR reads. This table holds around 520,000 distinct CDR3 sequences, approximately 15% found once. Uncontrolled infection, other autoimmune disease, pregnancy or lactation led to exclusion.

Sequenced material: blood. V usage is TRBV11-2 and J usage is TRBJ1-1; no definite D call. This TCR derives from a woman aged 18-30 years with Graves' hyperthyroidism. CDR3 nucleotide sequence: TGTGCCAGCAGCGGAGTATCGCCGGGCAGAGAGGGCCCCCTCCCATTGAACACTGAAGCTTTCTTT. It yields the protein CASSGVSPGREGPLPLNTEAFF. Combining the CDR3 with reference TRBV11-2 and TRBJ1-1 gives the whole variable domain EAGVAQSPRYKIIEKRQSVAFWCNPISGHATLYWYQQILGQGPKLLIQFQNNGVVDDSQLPKDRFSAERLKGVDSTLKIQPAKLEDSAVYLCASSGVSPGREGPLPLNTEAFFGQGTRLTVV.